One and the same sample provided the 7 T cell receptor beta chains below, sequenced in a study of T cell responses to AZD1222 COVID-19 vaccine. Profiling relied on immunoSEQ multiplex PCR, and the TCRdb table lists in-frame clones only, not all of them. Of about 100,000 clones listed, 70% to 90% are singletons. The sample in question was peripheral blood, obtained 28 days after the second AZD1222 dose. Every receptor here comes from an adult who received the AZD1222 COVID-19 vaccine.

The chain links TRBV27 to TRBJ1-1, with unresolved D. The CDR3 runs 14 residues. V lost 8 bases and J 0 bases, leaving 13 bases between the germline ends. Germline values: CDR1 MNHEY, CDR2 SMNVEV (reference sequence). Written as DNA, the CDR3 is TGTGCCAGCCATTCTAGGCTCATGAACACTGAAGCTTTCTTT. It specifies CASHSRLMNTEAFF.

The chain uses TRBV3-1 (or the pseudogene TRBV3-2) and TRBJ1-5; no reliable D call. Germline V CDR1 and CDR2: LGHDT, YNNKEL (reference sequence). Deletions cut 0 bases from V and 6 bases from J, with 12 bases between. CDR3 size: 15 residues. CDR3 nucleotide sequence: TGTGCCAGCAGCCAAGAGGGTAGGGAAGTTCAGCCCCAGCATTTT. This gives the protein CASSQEGREVQPQHF.

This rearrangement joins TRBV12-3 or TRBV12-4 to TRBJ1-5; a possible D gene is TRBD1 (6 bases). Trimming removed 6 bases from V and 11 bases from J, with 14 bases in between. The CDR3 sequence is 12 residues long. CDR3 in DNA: TGTGCCAGCAGGGGGGGGCGAGAGGCCCAGCATTTT. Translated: CASRGGREAQHF.

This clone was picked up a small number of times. DNA of the CDR3: TGTGCCAGCAGCGCGGGACTAGCGGGATACGAGCAGTACTTC. Translated, it gives CASSAGLAGYEQYF. V and J are TRBV9 and TRBJ2-7; 13 nucleotides match TRBD2. The CDR3 consists of 14 residues. V shed 3 bases and J 4 bases; nucleotides not matched to a gene: 1. Germline loops: CDR1 SGDLS, CDR2 YYNGEE.

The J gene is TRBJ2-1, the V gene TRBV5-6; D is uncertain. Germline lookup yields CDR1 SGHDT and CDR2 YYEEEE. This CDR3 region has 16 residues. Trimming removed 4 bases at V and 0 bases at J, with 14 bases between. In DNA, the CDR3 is TGTGCCAGCAGCCCCCAGGACCTGAGCTCCTACAATGAGCAGTTCTTC. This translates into CASSPQDLSSYNEQFF.

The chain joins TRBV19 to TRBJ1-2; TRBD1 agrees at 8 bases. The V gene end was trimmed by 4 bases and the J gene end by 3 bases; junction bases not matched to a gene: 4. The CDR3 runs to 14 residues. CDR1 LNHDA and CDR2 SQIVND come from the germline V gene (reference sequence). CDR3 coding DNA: TGTGCCAGTAGTAGACAGGGGCGAGACTATGGCTACACCTTC. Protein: CASSRQGRDYGYTF.

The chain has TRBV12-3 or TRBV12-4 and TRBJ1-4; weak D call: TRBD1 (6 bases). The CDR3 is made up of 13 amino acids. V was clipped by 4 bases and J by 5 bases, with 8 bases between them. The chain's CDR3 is CASSWTENEKLFF. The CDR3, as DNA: TGTGCCAGCAGTTGGACAGAGAATGAAAAACTGTTTTTT.